This T cell receptor (beta chain) was sequenced in a study of cytomegalovirus exposure and HLA in healthy donors. The germline gives CDR1 MGHRA, CDR2 YSYEKL. The CDR3 consists of 17 residues. V gave up 3 bases and J gave up 1 base; unmatched junction bases: 10. Use of 60 Vbeta and 13 Jbeta primers characterized the PCR. The assay was immunoSEQ multiplex PCR, and TCRdb's table has in-frame clones only and misses some. This table has 150,000 to 200,000 clones, 77% appearing once. Sequencing used PBMCs. The genes are TRBV4-1 and TRBJ2-7, with 9 nucleotides matching TRBD2. The source is a woman in her twenties or thirties in good health and CMV-seropositive. This chain's CDR3 is CASSQSPGTSFSYEQYF. The CDR3 bases are TGCGCCAGCAGCCAGTCTCCCGGGACTAGCTTTTCCTACGAGCAGTACTTC.